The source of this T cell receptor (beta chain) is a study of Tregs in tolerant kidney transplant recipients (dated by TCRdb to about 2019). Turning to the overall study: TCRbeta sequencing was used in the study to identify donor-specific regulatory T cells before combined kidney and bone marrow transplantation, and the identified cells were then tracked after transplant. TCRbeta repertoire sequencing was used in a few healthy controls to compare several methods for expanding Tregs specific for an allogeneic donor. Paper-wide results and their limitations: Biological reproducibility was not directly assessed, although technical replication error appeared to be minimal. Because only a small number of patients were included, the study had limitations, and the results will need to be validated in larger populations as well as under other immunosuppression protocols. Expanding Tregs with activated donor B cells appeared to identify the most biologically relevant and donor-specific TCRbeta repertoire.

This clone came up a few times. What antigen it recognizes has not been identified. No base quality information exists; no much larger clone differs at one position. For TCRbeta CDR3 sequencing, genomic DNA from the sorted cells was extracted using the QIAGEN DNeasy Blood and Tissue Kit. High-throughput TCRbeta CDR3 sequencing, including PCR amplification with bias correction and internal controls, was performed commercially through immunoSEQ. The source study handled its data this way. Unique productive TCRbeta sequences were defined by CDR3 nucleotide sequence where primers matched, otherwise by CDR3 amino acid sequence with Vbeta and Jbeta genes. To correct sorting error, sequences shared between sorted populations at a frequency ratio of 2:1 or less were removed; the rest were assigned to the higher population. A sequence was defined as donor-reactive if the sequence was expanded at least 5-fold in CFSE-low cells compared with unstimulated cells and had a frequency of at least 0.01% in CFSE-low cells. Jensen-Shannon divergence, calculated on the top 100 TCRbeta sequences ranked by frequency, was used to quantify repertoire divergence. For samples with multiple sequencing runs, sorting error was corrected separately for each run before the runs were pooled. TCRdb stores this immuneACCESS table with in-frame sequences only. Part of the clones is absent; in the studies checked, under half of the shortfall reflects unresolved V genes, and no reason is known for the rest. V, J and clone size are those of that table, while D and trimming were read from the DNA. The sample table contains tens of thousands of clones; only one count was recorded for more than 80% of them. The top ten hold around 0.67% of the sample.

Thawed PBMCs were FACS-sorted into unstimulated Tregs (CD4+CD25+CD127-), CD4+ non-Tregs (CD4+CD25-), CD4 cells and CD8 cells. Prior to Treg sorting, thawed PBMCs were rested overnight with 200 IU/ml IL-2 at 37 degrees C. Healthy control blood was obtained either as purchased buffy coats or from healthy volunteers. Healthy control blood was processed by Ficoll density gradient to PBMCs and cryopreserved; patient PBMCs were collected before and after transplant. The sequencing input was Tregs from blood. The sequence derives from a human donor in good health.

The CDR3 is CASSIQGDQPQHF. The nucleotide sequence reads as follows: TGTGCCAGTAGTATACAGGGGGATCAGCCCCAGCATTTT. This sequence uses TRBV19 and TRBJ1-5; 7 bases in between match TRBD1. The germline V gene (reference sequence) supplies CDR1 LNHDA and CDR2 SQIVND. V has 2 bases trimmed and J has 5 bases trimmed; junction bases matching no gene number 0. The CDR3 starts with the cysteine, ends with the phenylalanine, and has 13 residues. Of all the DNA, just the CDR3 is kept, 39 bases in frame from base 1.